Following are 32 T cell receptor beta chains from one sample sequenced in a study of cytomegalovirus exposure and HLA in healthy donors. PCR was performed using 60 Vbeta and 13 Jbeta primers. Only in-frame clones appear in the TCRdb table, and some are missing; sequencing was by immunoSEQ multiplex PCR. The sample yields about 89,000 clones, roughly 84% seen once. The sequenced sample was PBMCs. These receptors were obtained from a man aged 25 to 40 in good health and CMV-seronegative.

The rearrangement links TRBV12-5 to TRBJ2-5; 7 bases map to TRBD1. V was clipped by 9 bases and J by 5 bases; unmatched bases: 6. CDR3 length: 12 residues. CDR1 and CDR2 (germline): LGHNT, FRNRAP. CDR3 nucleotides: TGTGCTAGCGTAACAGGGGTCGAGACCCAGTACTTC. As protein: CASVTGVETQYF.

The CDR3 protein is CASSSDSNNEQFF. CDR3 coding DNA: TGTGCCAGCAGCTCGGACAGTAACAATGAGCAGTTCTTC. The rearrangement uses TRBV9 and TRBJ2-1, with D maybe TRBD1 (6 bases). The V gene's germline CDR1 is SGDLS and CDR2 YYNGEE. This CDR3 region has 13 residues. V gave up 4 bases and J gave up 5 bases, with 10 bases separating them.

The J gene is TRBJ2-7, the V gene TRBV5-1; weak D call: TRBD2 (6 bases). Germline CDR1 is SGHRS and CDR2 is YFSETQ. The CDR3 has 13 residues. V lost 4 bases and J 5 bases, leaving 13 bases between the germline ends. The CDR3 sequence: CASSHPSVHEQYF. CDR3 DNA: TGCGCCAGCAGCCATCCTAGCGTCCACGAGCAGTACTTC.

This clone has just a few counts. V gene TRBV4-2 combines with J gene TRBJ2-4, with 10 bases fitting TRBD2. CDR1 and CDR2 from the germline V gene are LGHNA and YNFKEQ. V shed 1 base and J 7 bases; nucleotides not matched to a gene: 10. The CDR3 extends over 17 amino acids. CDR3 in amino acids: CASSQGSSSGGANIQYF. CDR3 in DNA: TGTGCCAGCAGCCAAGGTTCCTCTAGCGGGGGCGCGAACATTCAGTACTTC.

V is TRBV7-9 and J is TRBJ2-5, with D possibly being TRBD2 (6 bases). The CDR3 spans 11 residues. Trimming took off 8 bases at V and 11 bases at J, with 15 bases between the two ends. Per germline, CDR1 SEHNR and CDR2 FQNEAQ (reference sequence). The CDR3 loop reads CASGGSGEQYF. CDR3 in DNA: TGTGCCAGCGGGGGGTCGGGGGAGCAGTACTTC.

This clone was recorded only once. The chain carries TRBV5-4 and TRBJ1-2; TRBD1 matches at 9 bases. The CDR3 loop spans 14 amino acids. The V and J ends lost 0 bases and 10 bases, in that order; junction bases with no gene match: 7. Germline V gene lookup returns CDR1 SGHNT and CDR2 YYREEE (reference sequence). The CDR3 reads CASSLVGTGTHYTF. Here the CDR3 DNA reads TGTGCCAGCAGCTTGGTAGGGACAGGGACCCACTACACCTTC.

The genes are TRBV5-1 and TRBJ2-1; D may be TRBD1 (7 bases). V lost 5 bases and J lost 9, with 18 bases in between. Per germline, CDR1 SGHRS and CDR2 YFSETQ. The CDR3 consists of 14 residues. CDR3 sequence reads: CASREGANFGEQFF. CDR3 coding DNA: TGCGCCAGCAGGGAGGGGGCGAACTTCGGTGAGCAGTTCTTC.

The chain uses TRBV7-9 and TRBJ1-6, with D unclear. Trimming pared 7 bases from V and 10 bases from J, leaving 17 bases between. Germline CDR1 is SEHNR and CDR2 is FQNEAQ (reference sequence). CDR3 length: 14 residues. This CDR3 reads CASTSEGGRSPLHF. CDR3 nucleotide sequence: TGTGCCAGCACATCGGAGGGTGGCAGATCACCCCTCCACTTT.

The V gene is TRBV2, the J gene TRBJ2-7; 8 bases map to TRBD1. Germline V gene sequence: CDR1 SNHLY, CDR2 FYNNEI. The CDR3 consists of 14 residues. Germline trimming cut 6 bases from V and 3 bases from J; bases unmatched to any gene: 7. CDR3 amino acids: CASSLRQGYYEQYF. The CDR3 DNA reads TGTGCCAGCAGCCTTCGACAGGGGTACTACGAGCAGTACTTC.

The V and J genes are TRBV19 and TRBJ1-4, with D perhaps matching TRBD1 (6 bases). The germline V gene has CDR1 LNHDA and CDR2 SQIVND (reference sequence). V lost 1 base, J lost 3 bases, and 15 bases lay in between. The CDR3 contains 17 residues. Here the CDR3 reads CASSIGYGGGPNEKLFF. The CDR3 nucleotides are TGTGCCAGTAGTATAGGATACGGCGGGGGGCCTAATGAAAAACTGTTTTTT. Full variable domain (rest looked up from reference TRBV19 and TRBJ1-4): DGGITQSPKYLFRKEGQNVTLSCEQNLNHDAMYWYRQDPGQGLRLIYYSQIVNDFQKGDIAEGYSVSREKKESFPLTVTSAQKNPTAFYLCASSIGYGGGPNEKLFFGSGTQLSVL.

The rearrangement links TRBV2 to TRBJ2-7; D remains unclear. Per germline, CDR1 SNHLY and CDR2 FYNNEI. V lost 5 bases to trimming and J lost 5 bases, with 10 bases between them. The length of the CDR3 is 12 residues. Written as DNA, the CDR3 is TGTGCCAGCAGTCGAGAGTCCCACGAGCAGTACTTC. Protein: CASSRESHEQYF.

The chain employs TRBV7-9 and TRBJ1-6; 7 bases are shared with TRBD1. V was clipped by 5 bases and J by 8 bases; unmatched bases: 6. Germline V gene data show CDR1 as SEHNR and CDR2 as FQNEAQ (reference sequence). The CDR3 contains 14 residues. The CDR3 coding sequence is TGTGCCAGCAGCCGAACAGGGGCCGATTCACCCCTCCACTTT. Translating it yields CASSRTGADSPLHF. Variable domain in full (rest from reference TRBV7-9 and TRBJ1-6): DTGVSQNPRHKITKRGQNVTFRCDPISEHNRLYWYRQTLGQGPEFLTYFQNEAQLEKSRLLSDRFSAERPKGSFSTLEIQRTEQGDSAMYLCASSRTGADSPLHFGNGTRLTVT.

V usage is TRBV5-1 and J usage is TRBJ1-4; D is perhaps TRBD1 (6 bases). This CDR3 comprises 15 residues. CDR1 is SGHRS, CDR2 YFSETQ, per germline. V gave up 1 base and J gave up 8 bases, with 15 bases separating them. The CDR3 DNA reads as TGCGCCAGCAGCTTGAGTGGGGCAGGGGAAGAAAAACTGTTTTTT. This codes for CASSLSGAGEEKLFF.

J is TRBJ1-4 and V is TRBV6-5, with 7 nucleotides matching TRBD1. Trimming cost V 5 bases and J 8 bases; bases outside gene matches: 11. This CDR3 contains 15 residues. Germline CDR1 is MNHEY and CDR2 is SVGAGI. For the CDR3, the DNA is TGTGCCAGCAGTGCACTGACAGGGTCGGTGGAAAAACTGTTTTTT. It is translated as CASSALTGSVEKLFF.

The rearrangement joins TRBV6-6 to TRBJ2-3, with D perhaps matching TRBD1 (6 bases). The CDR3 runs 15 residues. Germline CDR1 reads MNHNY; CDR2 reads SVGAGI (reference sequence). V dropped 0 bases and J dropped 4 bases, with 11 bases sitting between them. The CDR3 DNA follows: TGTGCCAGCAGTTACTCTGCTCACAGGGCAGATACGCAGTATTTT. It translates to CASSYSAHRADTQYF.

The genes are TRBV28 and TRBJ1-3, with TRBD1 as a possible D gene (5 bases). The CDR3 length is 14 residues. Germline V lookup: CDR1 MDHEN, CDR2 SYDVKM. V dropped 8 bases and J dropped 3 bases, with 14 bases sitting between them. DNA of the CDR3: TGTGCCAGCCTCACCCAGGGTGGTGGAAACACCATATATTTT. Its protein product is CASLTQGGGNTIYF.

This clone was counted between two and nine times. This chain connects TRBV4-1 to TRBJ2-1, with TRBD2 as a possible D gene (6 bases). This CDR3 has 16 residues. Trimming stripped 0 bases from V and 0 bases from J, with 9 bases between. Germline V gene data show CDR1 as MGHRA and CDR2 as YSYEKL. The chain's CDR3 is CASSQEDGSSYNEQFF. The CDR3, as DNA: TGCGCCAGCAGCCAAGAGGACGGGAGCTCCTACAATGAGCAGTTCTTC.

J is TRBJ1-2 and V is TRBV30; a weak D match, TRBD1 (6 bases). CDR1 is GTSNPN, CDR2 SVGIG, per germline (reference sequence). V was shortened by 0 bases and J by 3 bases, with 20 bases between the two germline ends. This CDR3 spans 17 amino acids. CDR3 protein: CAWSVPGGQPRDYGYTF. In DNA, the CDR3 is TGTGCCTGGAGTGTACCGGGGGGACAACCGAGGGACTATGGCTACACCTTC.

The genes are TRBV19 and TRBJ2-7; 8 bases map to TRBD2. Germline CDR1 and CDR2: LNHDA and SQIVND (reference sequence). The ends lost 5 bases at V and 0 bases at J; junction bases unmatched: 6. This CDR3 contains 15 residues. The CDR3: CASSSAGGTSYEQYF. For the CDR3, the DNA is TGTGCCAGTAGTTCGGCGGGGGGAACCTCCTACGAGCAGTACTTC.

This sequence joins TRBV6-5 and TRBJ1-5, with a tentative D call TRBD1 (5 bases). Trimming removed 8 bases at V and 2 bases at J, with 10 bases between. The CDR3 contains 13 residues. The germline gives CDR1 MNHEY, CDR2 SVGAGI. In DNA form, the CDR3 reads TGTGCCAGCCGCGGGGCACGCAATCAGCCCCAGCATTTT. It is translated as CASRGARNQPQHF.

CDR3 sequence (DNA): TGTGCCAGCAGCTTTTTCGGGTTGTACGAGCAGTACTTC. It specifies CASSFFGLYEQYF. The V and J genes are TRBV5-6 and TRBJ2-5; D is uncertain. The end of the DNA aligns better with TRBJ2-7, so the J call may be wrong. Germline CDR1 and CDR2: SGHDT and YYEEEE. The CDR3 spans 13 residues.

The V gene is TRBV7-9, the J gene TRBJ2-5, with 9 bases aligning to TRBD1. Per germline, CDR1 SEHNR and CDR2 FQNEAQ (reference sequence). Losses at the gene ends were 5 bases for V and 5 bases for J; bases not matched to a gene: 9. The CDR3 is 15 residues long. CDR3 DNA sequence: TGTGCCAGCAGCAAACAGGGGGCTAACGGGGAGACCCAGTACTTC. Its protein is CASSKQGANGETQYF.

V gene TRBV13 combines with J gene TRBJ2-6; maybe TRBD2 (6 bases). Trimming stripped 3 bases from V and 2 bases from J, with 8 bases between. CDR1 and CDR2 from the germline V gene are PRHDT and FYEKMQ (reference sequence). This CDR3 comprises 15 residues. CDR3 sequence reads: CASSFGGTGANVLTF. CDR3 nucleotide sequence: TGTGCCAGCAGCTTTGGGGGGACTGGGGCCAACGTCCTGACTTTC. The full variable domain, in which reference TRBV13 and TRBJ2-6 provide the parts outside the CDR3, is AAGVIQSPRHLIKEKRETATLKCYPIPRHDTVYWYQQGPGQDPQFLISFYEKMQSDKGSIPDRFSAQQFSDYHSELNMSSLELGDSALYFCASSFGGTGANVLTFGAGSRLTVL.

The chain recombines TRBV19 with TRBJ1-1; 8 bases map to TRBD1. The CDR3 consists of 17 residues. CDR1 is LNHDA and CDR2 is SQIVND in the germline V gene (reference sequence). V was clipped by 1 base and J by 3 bases; unmatched bases: 10. CDR3 loop: CASSIVAGGASDTEAFF. CDR3 bases: TGTGCCAGTAGTATAGTGGCAGGGGGCGCGTCAGACACTGAAGCTTTCTTT.

The rearrangement joins TRBV7-9 to TRBJ2-6, with D possibly matching TRBD1 (6 bases). V was trimmed by 1 base and J by 2 bases, leaving 12 bases between them. This CDR3 spans 17 amino acids. Looked up from germline, CDR1 is SEHNR and CDR2 is FQNEAQ (reference sequence). This CDR3 reads CASSLGGAGAGANVLTF. The CDR3 DNA is TGTGCCAGCAGCTTAGGAGGGGCAGGGGCTGGGGCCAACGTCCTGACTTTC.

This clone occurred once. J is TRBJ1-3 and V is TRBV6-5, with D tentatively TRBD1 (6 bases). V was shortened by 3 bases and J by 0 bases, with 12 bases between the two germline ends. Germline loops: CDR1 MNHEY, CDR2 SVGAGI. The CDR3 has 16 amino acids. The CDR3 sequence is CASSYQGPSSGNTIYF. The DNA of the CDR3 is TGTGCCAGCAGTTATCAGGGGCCGAGCTCTGGAAACACCATATATTTT.

This sequence joins TRBV27 and TRBJ2-6, with D possibly matching TRBD1 (6 bases). Deletions cut 5 bases from V and 0 bases from J, with 14 bases between. This CDR3 region has 17 residues. Germline V gene lookup returns CDR1 MNHEY and CDR2 SMNVEV (reference sequence). This chain's CDR3 is CASSVNRVSSGANVLTF. The CDR3 DNA is TGTGCCAGCAGTGTAAACAGGGTATCCTCTGGGGCCAACGTCCTGACTTTC.

The rearrangement joins TRBV10-3 to TRBJ1-4; D unclear. Germline V gene data show CDR1 as ENHRY and CDR2 as SYGVKD. CDR3 length: 15 residues. Deletions cut 2 bases from V and 1 base from J, with 8 bases between. This chain's CDR3 is CAISEGLLTNEKLFF. In nucleotides, the CDR3 is TGTGCCATCAGTGAGGGTTTACTAACTAATGAAAAACTGTTTTTT.

On this clone: At one boundary the junction diverges from the germline segment, which might be a read error. This chain links TRBV6-5 with TRBJ2-2; the D is unclear. Looked up from germline, CDR1 is MNHEY and CDR2 is SVGAGI. The CDR3 runs 14 residues. Here the CDR3 reads CASSGLLNAGELFF. CDR3 DNA sequence: TGTGCCAGCAGCGGTTTGTTGAACGCCGGGGAGCTGTTTTTT.

This chain links TRBV6-1 with TRBJ1-5; D perhaps matches TRBD1 (5 bases). From germline, CDR1 is MNHNS and CDR2 SASEGT. V dropped 3 bases and J dropped 5 bases, with 8 bases sitting between them. The CDR3 is 13 amino acids. As DNA, the CDR3 is TGTGCCAGCAGTGACCGACAGTATCAGCCCCAGCATTTT. Translated: CASSDRQYQPQHF.

The V call is TRBV28, the J call TRBJ1-5; D might be TRBD1 (6 bases). Germline V CDR1 and CDR2: MDHEN, SYDVKM. V was cut by 1 base and J by 6 bases, with 13 bases left in between. CDR3 length: 15 residues. CDR3 residues: CASSLYAGVIQPQHF. CDR3 DNA: TGTGCCAGCAGTTTATATGCAGGGGTAATTCAGCCCCAGCATTTT.

A remark on this clone: This sample includes further DNA sequences coding for the same CDR3. This chain links TRBV7-9 with TRBJ1-5; D gene unclear. The germline gives CDR1 SEHNR, CDR2 FQNEAQ (reference sequence). This CDR3 has 12 residues. With 5 bases removed from V and 5 bases from J, the gap between germline ends came to 7 bases. The CDR3 here is CASSRGDQPQHF. DNA for the CDR3: TGTGCCAGCAGCCGGGGAGATCAGCCCCAGCATTTT.